This T cell receptor beta chain was profiled in a study of cytomegalovirus exposure and HLA in healthy donors. Study-wide results and caveats: Among donors in an Asian-associated ancestry cluster, a later analysis reportedly found fewer N-insertions than the roughly 700-donor mean. The authors later linked a missense DCLRE1C variant to TCR beta V- and J-gene trimming. Researchers reported from a later analysis that most CMV-associated TCR beta chains appeared HLA-restricted.

Though nominally healthy at sampling, donors likely had unrecorded immune exposures. In regard to this clone: Its specificity is unknown.

PCR employed 60 Vbeta and 13 Jbeta primers. Only in-frame clones appear in the TCRdb table, and some are missing; sequencing was by immunoSEQ multiplex PCR. The sample has 90,000 to 100,000 clones, about 81% seen once. The germline gives CDR1 MNHNS, CDR2 SASEGT. The CDR3 loop spans 13 amino acids. Between the trimmed V and J ends, which lost 3 bases and 6 bases, there was a span of 9 bases. This chain links TRBV6-1 with TRBJ1-5; possible D gene TRBD1, 5 bases. The sequencing sample was made of PBMCs. The TCR was taken from a middle-aged man in good health and CMV-seronegative. The DNA for the CDR3 is TGTGCCAGCAGTGACAGGGTTTTTCAGCCCCAGCATTTT. Protein sequence: CASSDRVFQPQHF.